Given below is one T cell receptor (beta chain) in context. The antigen is unknown. Assay: immunoSEQ multiplex PCR; the TCRdb copy retains only in-frame clones and omits some. The sample has tens of thousands of clones; approximately 89% are singletons. Related graft donors supplied nonmyeloablative bone marrow transplants, and mixed chimerism was transient. These data are taken from a study of Tregs in tolerant kidney transplant recipients. Losses at the gene ends were 1 base for V and 7 bases for J; bases not matched to a gene: 6. Germline lookup yields CDR1 SGHDN and CDR2 FVKESK. The CDR3 spans 16 residues. Points from the study as a whole: Findings come from small patient numbers and require larger validation. In tolerant patients, donor-specific Tregs outgrew total Tregs, suggesting antigen-driven expansion. The most relevant donor-specific Treg TCRbeta repertoire apparently came from expansion with activated donor B cells. Nucleotide sequences could not be compared across some patients' samples due to primer changes.

The TCR was taken from a human patient who received a combined kidney and bone marrow transplant. Part of the T cells may come from the graft donor. V and J are TRBV14 and TRBJ2-2; 10 nucleotides line up with TRBD2. The sequencing here drew on CD4+ T cells from blood (PBMCs), taken 6 months after the transplant. The CDR3, as DNA: TGTGCCAGCAGCCAAGCCGGGCTAGCGGGAGTCGGGGAGCTGTTTTTT. Encoded protein: CASSQAGLAGVGELFF.